These 8 T cell receptor beta chains were all obtained from the same sample, sequenced in a study of T cells in Graves' hyperthyroidism and ophthalmopathy. TCR beta CDR3 regions were amplified from RNA. Carried out on the TCR CDR3, a first-round RT-PCR used the HTBI primer set. TCRdb fed the multiplex PCR reads into MiXCR, producing one record per CDR3 protein. Among about 410,000 distinct CDR3 sequences listed, more than 14% were seen once. Source material: blood. Every receptor here comes from a woman aged 25 to 39 with Graves' ophthalmopathy.

This clonotype was seen many times. The chain links TRBV15 to TRBJ1-1, with D possibly TRBD1 on 5 matching bases. Trimming took 2 bases from V and 7 from J, leaving 11 bases between them. The length of the CDR3 is 13 residues. The germline gives CDR1 LNHNV, CDR2 YYDKDF (reference sequence). The CDR3 region has the DNA TGTGCCACCAGCAGATCCCTGGGGGATGAAGCTTTCTTT. Its translation is CATSRSLGDEAFF.

Ten or more counts support this clonotype. This sequence joins TRBV29-1 and TRBJ2-4, with D perhaps TRBD1 or TRBD2 (5 bases each). This CDR3 has 13 amino acids. Trimming cost V 4 bases and J 7 bases, with 14 bases left between them. Germline assignment: CDR1 SQVTM and CDR2 ANQGSEA. CDR3 region: CSVADSRGNIQYF. CDR3 nucleotides: TGCAGCGTTGCGGACTCAAGGGGTAACATTCAGTACTTC.

This sequence joins TRBV5-1 and TRBJ2-3; D is possibly TRBD2 (8 bases). V was shortened by 0 bases and J by 4 bases, with 21 bases between the two germline ends. The CDR3 runs to 18 residues. Germline CDR1 SGHRS, CDR2 YFSETQ. DNA of the CDR3: TGCGCCAGCAGCTTGGCGGGGGGGGCGACAGGGTGGTCAGATACGCAGTATTTT. It specifies CASSLAGGATGWSDTQYF.

V usage is TRBV6-1 and J usage is TRBJ2-1, with D tentatively TRBD1 (6 bases). Germline CDR1 MNHNS, CDR2 SASEGT. V shed 9 bases and J shed 6 bases, with 18 bases lying between them. CDR3 length: 14 amino acids. Here the CDR3 DNA reads TGTGCCAGTTCACACAGGGACAAGGGCAATGAGCAGTTCTTC. Translating gives CASSHRDKGNEQFF.

The genes are TRBV16 and TRBJ1-1; D is ambiguous. Trimming left V 3 bases short and J 1 base short, with 6 bases between. This CDR3 region has 13 residues. Germline V lookup: CDR1 KGHSY, CDR2 FQNENV. The CDR3 region has the DNA TGTGCCAGCAGCCAGCAGACGAACACTGAAGCTTTCTTT. Translating gives CASSQQTNTEAFF.

V usage is TRBV6-2 or TRBV6-3 and J usage is TRBJ1-1; D is unresolved. Trimming shortened V by 7 bases and J by 0 bases, and 18 bases separated the two germline ends. Germline V gene data show CDR1 as MNHEY and CDR2 as SVGEGT. The CDR3 extends over 16 amino acids. The CDR3 coding sequence is TGTGCCAGCATACTCCGAATACAGAGCCTGAACACTGAAGCTTTCTTT. Encoded protein: CASILRIQSLNTEAFF.

This clonotype was picked up many times. The chain uses TRBV7-2 and TRBJ1-2, with D maybe TRBD1 (5 bases). The CDR3 runs to 16 residues. The germline V gene has CDR1 SGHTA and CDR2 FQGNSA. Trimming left V 3 bases short and J 4 bases short, with 18 bases between. This CDR3 reads CASSFRGGSPGYGYTF. The CDR3, as DNA: TGTGCCAGCAGCTTTCGGGGGGGGAGCCCGGGCTATGGCTACACCTTC.

This clonotype was detected only a few times. The chain joins TRBV9 to TRBJ1-1, with D maybe TRBD1 (5 bases). The V and J ends lost 0 bases and 5 bases respectively, with 17 bases between them. Per the germline V gene, CDR1 is SGDLS and CDR2 is YYNGEE. The CDR3 has 16 residues. The CDR3 sequence is CASSVGGRALRTEAFF. CDR3 coding DNA: TGTGCCAGCAGCGTAGGAGGCAGGGCTTTACGGACTGAAGCTTTCTTT.